This T cell receptor beta chain comes out of a study of sequential checkpoint blockade in melanoma. Across the whole study: About 90 pretreatment tumor DNA samples were TCRβ immunosequenced. Matched biopsies came pretreatment and at week 13 for about 24 patients.

As to this clone: The target antigen is unknown.

Trimming pared 0 bases from V and 0 bases from J, leaving 17 bases between. The CDR3 spans 18 residues. The germline CDR1 and CDR2 sequences are ENHRY and SYGVKD. Method: immunoSEQ multiplex PCR; TCRdb's copy keeps in-frame clones and lacks some. The profile shows thousands of clones, 20% to 25% of them singletons. Study-level results: PD-L1 staining and CD8+ counts, not mutational load, tracked tumor T-cell clonality.

Treatment here: randomized to nivolumab then ipilimumab (arm A) or the reverse (arm B). The sequenced sample was tumor tissue (inferred from file names), obtained from a patient given nivolumab and ipilimumab in sequence. The clonotype originates from a human donor with melanoma. The J gene is TRBJ1-1, the V gene TRBV10-3; D ambiguous. CDR3 region: CAISESRHRAEMNTEAFF. Here the CDR3 DNA reads TGTGCCATCAGTGAGTCGAGGCATCGGGCCGAAATGAACACTGAAGCTTTCTTT.